The clone carrying this TCR beta chain was found a few times. The data belong to a study of PD-1 blockade in mismatch repair-deficient tumors. In the study overall: Patients had approximately 13 mismatch repair-deficient cancer types, all previously treated and progressing.

V lost 2 bases to trimming and J lost 5 bases, with 12 bases between them. CDR1 is MNHEY, CDR2 SMNVEV, per germline (reference sequence). This CDR3 contains 14 residues. Data came from immunoSEQ multiplex PCR; TCRdb stores just in-frame clones and leaves some out. Of approximately 100,000 clones listed, 82% are singletons. The sample was peripheral blood, taken 36 weeks after starting pembrolizumab. The V gene is TRBV27, the J gene TRBJ1-2, with no clear D. This clonotype originated in an adult with mismatch repair-deficient cancer. The CDR3 DNA follows: TGTGCCAGCAGTTTAAAGGTCCACTCTTATGGCTACACCTTC. Its protein is CASSLKVHSYGYTF.